This T cell receptor beta chain appears in the sequencing data of a study of brain metastases from non-small cell lung cancer (dated by TCRdb to the late 2010s). Concerning the study at large: The study profiled the immune microenvironment of paired resected primary tumors and brain metastases from non-small-cell lung cancer patients.

General conclusions and limits of the study: T-cell infiltration was lower in brain metastases than in primary tumors (P < 0.001). T-cell clones were apparently expanded in 64% of brain metastases relative to the matched primary tumors. TCR repertoires were found to be largely shared between paired brain metastases and primary tumors, although sparse T-cell densities were observed in the brain metastases.

The protocol used for the library was the immunoSEQ multiplex PCR assay. Alongside a 770-gene immune expression panel, the team sequenced the T-cell receptor beta chain repertoire. As stored in TCRdb, this immuneACCESS dataset retains in-frame rearrangements with V and J assigned. A fraction of the clones does not appear; measured against another copy, unresolved V genes explain less than half of the discrepancy, and the remainder lacks a known reason. Recorded for this sample are approximately 4,900 clones; over 65% of them occurred a single time. The ten top clones hold around 6% of the sample. Comments on this clone: The clone's antigen remains unknown. No clone much larger than this one lies a single base away; base qualities are absent.

The cohort was made up of around 39 patients with surgically resected non-small-cell lung cancer, each of whom had both a primary tumor specimen and a brain metastasis specimen. Tumor specimens were archival formalin-fixed, paraffin-embedded tissues. The sequenced material came from primary lung tumor tissue. Sample cell subset or site, as interpreted from the label and publication: primary lung tumor paired with brain metastasis. This TCR was recovered from a donor aged 40 or over with non-small cell lung cancer.

The sequenced DNA: TGCGCCAGCAGCTTAGAGGACTCTGGAAACACCATATATTTT. This yields the protein CASSLEDSGNTIYF. The rearranged segments are TRBV5-1 and TRBJ1-3, with the D gene call left open. The junction carries 6 bases between V and J, which are trimmed by 2 bases and 0 bases respectively. The CDR3, cysteine through phenylalanine, is 14 amino acids long. The read is trimmed to its CDR3 DNA, 42 bases read in frame from base 1. The germline V gene yields SGHRS for CDR1 and YFSETQ for CDR2.